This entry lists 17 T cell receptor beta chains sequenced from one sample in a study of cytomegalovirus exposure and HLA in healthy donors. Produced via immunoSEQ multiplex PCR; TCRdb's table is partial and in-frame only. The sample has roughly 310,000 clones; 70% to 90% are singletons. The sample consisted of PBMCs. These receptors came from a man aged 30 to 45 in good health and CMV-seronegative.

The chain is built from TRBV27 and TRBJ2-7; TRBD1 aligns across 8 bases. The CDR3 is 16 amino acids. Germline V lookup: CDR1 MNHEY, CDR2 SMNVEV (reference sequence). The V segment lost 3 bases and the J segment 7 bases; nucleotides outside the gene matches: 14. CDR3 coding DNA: TGTGCCAGCAGTTTTTTCGCGACAGGGGTCTCGGGAGAGCAGTACTTC. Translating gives CASSFFATGVSGEQYF.

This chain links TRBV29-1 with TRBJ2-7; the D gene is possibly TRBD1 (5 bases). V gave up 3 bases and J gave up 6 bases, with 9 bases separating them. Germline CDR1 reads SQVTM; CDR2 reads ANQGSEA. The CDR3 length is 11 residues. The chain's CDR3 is CSVDRAGEQYF. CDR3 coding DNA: TGCAGCGTTGACAGGGCTGGCGAGCAGTACTTC.

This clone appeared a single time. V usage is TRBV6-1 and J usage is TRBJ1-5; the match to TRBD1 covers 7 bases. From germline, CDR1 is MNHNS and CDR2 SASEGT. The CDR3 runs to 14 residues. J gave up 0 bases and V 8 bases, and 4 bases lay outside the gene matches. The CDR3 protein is CASYRGISNQPQHF. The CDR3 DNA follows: TGTGCCAGCTACAGGGGTATTAGCAATCAGCCCCAGCATTTT.

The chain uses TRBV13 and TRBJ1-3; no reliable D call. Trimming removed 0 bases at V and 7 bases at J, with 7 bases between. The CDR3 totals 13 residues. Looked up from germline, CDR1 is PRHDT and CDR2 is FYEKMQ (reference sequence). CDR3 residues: CASSLGGRNTIYF. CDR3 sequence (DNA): TGTGCCAGCAGCTTAGGAGGGAGGAACACCATATATTTT.

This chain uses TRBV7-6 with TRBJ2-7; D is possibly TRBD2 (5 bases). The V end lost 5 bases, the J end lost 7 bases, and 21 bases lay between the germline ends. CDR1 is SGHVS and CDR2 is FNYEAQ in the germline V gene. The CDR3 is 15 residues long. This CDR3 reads CASSQRVVVLGEQYF. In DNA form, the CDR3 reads TGTGCCAGCAGCCAGAGGGTAGTGGTCCTAGGGGAGCAGTACTTC.

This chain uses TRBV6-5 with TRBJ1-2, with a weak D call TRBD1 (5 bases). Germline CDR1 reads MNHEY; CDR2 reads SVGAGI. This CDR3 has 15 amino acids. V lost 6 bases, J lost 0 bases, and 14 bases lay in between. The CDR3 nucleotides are TGTGCCAGCAGAAGTCGACAGCAAGCTAACTATGGCTACACCTTC. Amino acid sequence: CASRSRQQANYGYTF.

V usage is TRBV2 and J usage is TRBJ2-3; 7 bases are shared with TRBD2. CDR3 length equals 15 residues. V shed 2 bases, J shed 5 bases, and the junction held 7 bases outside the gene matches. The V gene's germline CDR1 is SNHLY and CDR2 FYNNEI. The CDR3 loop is CASSESRGSGDTQYF. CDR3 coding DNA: TGTGCCAGCAGTGAATCGCGGGGGTCGGGAGATACGCAGTATTTT.

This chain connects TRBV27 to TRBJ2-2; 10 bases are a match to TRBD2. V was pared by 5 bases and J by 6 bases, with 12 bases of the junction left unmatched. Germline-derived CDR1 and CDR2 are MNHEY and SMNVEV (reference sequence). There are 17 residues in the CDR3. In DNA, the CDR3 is TGTGCCAGCAGTCTCTACCTAGCGGGGGCCTCCGCCGGGGAGCTGTTTTTT. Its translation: CASSLYLAGASAGELFF.

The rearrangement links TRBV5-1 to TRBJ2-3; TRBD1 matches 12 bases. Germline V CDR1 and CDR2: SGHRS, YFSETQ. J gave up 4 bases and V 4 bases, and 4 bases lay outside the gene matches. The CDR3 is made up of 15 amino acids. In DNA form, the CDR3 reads TGCGCCAGCAGCACCGGGACAGGGGGCGCAGATACGCAGTATTTT. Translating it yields CASSTGTGGADTQYF.

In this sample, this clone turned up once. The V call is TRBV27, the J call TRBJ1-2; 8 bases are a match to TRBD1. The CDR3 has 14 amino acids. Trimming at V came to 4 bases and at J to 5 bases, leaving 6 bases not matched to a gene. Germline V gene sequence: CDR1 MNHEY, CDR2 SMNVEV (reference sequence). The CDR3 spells CASSYDRGKYGYTF. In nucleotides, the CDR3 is TGTGCCAGCAGTTACGACAGGGGAAAATATGGCTACACCTTC.

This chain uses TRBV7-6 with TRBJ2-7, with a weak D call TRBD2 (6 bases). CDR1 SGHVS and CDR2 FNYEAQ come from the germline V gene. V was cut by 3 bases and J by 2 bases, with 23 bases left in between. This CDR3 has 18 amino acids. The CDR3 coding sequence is TGTGCCAGCAGCTTTTGGGCGGGTGGGACTGAGGGCACCTACGAGCAGTACTTC. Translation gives CASSFWAGGTEGTYEQYF.

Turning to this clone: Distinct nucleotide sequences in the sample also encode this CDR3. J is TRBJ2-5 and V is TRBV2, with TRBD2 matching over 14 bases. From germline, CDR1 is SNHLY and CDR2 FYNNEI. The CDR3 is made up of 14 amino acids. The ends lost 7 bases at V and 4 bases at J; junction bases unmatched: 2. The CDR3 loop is CASKGLAGGETQYF. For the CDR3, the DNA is TGTGCCAGCAAAGGACTAGCGGGGGGAGAGACCCAGTACTTC.

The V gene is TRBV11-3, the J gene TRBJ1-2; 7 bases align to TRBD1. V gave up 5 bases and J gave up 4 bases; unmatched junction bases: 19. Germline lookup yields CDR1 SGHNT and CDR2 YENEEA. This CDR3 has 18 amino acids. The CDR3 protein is CASSPDRRAGGSTYGYTF. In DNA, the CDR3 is TGTGCCAGCAGCCCGGACCGGAGGGCAGGGGGTTCAACCTATGGCTACACCTTC.

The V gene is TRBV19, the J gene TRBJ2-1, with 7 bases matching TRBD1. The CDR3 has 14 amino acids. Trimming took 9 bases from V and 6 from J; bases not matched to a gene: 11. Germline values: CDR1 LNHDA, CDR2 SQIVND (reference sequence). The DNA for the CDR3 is TGTGCCAGCTCTAATGACAGGGATAGCAATGAGCAGTTCTTC. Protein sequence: CASSNDRDSNEQFF.

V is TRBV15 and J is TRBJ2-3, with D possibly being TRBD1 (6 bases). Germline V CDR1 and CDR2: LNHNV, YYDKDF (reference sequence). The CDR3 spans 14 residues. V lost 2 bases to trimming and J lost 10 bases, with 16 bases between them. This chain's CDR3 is CATSRPHRADPQYF. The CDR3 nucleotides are TGTGCCACCAGCAGACCTCACAGGGCGGACCCGCAGTATTTT.

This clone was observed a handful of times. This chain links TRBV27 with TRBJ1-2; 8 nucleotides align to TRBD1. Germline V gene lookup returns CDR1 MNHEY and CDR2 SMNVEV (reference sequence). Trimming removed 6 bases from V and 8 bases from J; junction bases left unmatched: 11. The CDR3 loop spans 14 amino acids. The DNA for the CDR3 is TGTGCCAGCAGCCGAAACCCAGGGGGCGTCGGCTACACCTTC. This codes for CASSRNPGGVGYTF.

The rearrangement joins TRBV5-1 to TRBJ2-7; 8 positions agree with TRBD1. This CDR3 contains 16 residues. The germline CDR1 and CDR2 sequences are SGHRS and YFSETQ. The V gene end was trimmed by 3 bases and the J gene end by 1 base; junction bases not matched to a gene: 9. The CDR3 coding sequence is TGCGCCAGCAGCTCAACAGGGGGACCGTGGTCCTACGAGCAGTACTTC. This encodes CASSSTGGPWSYEQYF.